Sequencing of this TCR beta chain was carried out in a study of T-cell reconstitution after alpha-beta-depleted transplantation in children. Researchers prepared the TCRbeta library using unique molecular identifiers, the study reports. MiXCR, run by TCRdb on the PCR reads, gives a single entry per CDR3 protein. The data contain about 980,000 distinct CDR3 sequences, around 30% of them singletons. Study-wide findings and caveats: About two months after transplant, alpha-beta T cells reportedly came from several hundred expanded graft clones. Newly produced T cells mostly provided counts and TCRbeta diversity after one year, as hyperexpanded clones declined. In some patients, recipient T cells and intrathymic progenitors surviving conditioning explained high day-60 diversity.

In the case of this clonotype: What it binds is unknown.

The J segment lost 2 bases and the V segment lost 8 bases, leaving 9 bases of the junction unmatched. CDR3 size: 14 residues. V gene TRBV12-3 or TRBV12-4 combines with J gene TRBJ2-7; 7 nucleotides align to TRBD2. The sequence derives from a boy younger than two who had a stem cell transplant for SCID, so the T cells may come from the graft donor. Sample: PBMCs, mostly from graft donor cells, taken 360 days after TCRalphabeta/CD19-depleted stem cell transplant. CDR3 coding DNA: TGTGCCAGCGGGGCCGGGCGGGAGCCCTACGAGCAGTACTTC. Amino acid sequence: CASGAGREPYEQYF.